The 15 T cell receptor beta chains reported below all come from one sample, sequenced in a study of cytomegalovirus exposure and HLA in healthy donors. Amplification used 60 Vbeta primers and 13 Jbeta primers. Profiled with immunoSEQ multiplex PCR; TCRdb holds only in-frame clones, not every one. The sample lists about 140,000 clones; 73% were seen once. Sequenced sample: PBMCs. The receptor set was obtained from a woman in her forties in good health and CMV-seronegative.

The chain couples TRBV5-1 to TRBJ1-1, with TRBD1 identical over 8 bases. The CDR3 runs 17 residues. The V gene's germline CDR1 is SGHRS and CDR2 YFSETQ. The V gene end was trimmed by 0 bases and the J gene end by 0 bases; junction bases not matched to a gene: 7. This chain's CDR3 is CASSLGAGGELNTEAFF. The CDR3, as DNA: TGCGCCAGCAGCTTGGGGGCAGGGGGCGAACTGAACACTGAAGCTTTCTTT.

This clone was found a few times. This chain links TRBV2 with TRBJ1-3; D not certain. Germline V gene sequence: CDR1 SNHLY, CDR2 FYNNEI. The CDR3 has 14 amino acids. With 8 bases removed from V and 4 bases from J, the gap between germline ends came to 15 bases. As DNA, the CDR3 is TGTGCCAGCGCTGCCGTAGTAGCAGGAAACACCATATATTTT. This translates into CASAAVVAGNTIYF.

V and J are TRBV5-1 and TRBJ1-1, with D perhaps TRBD1 (5 bases). CDR3 length: 17 residues. V was shortened by 0 bases and J by 9 bases, with 24 bases between the two germline ends. Per germline, CDR1 SGHRS and CDR2 YFSETQ. CDR3 residues: CASSLAGGGRNGCQAFF. The CDR3 DNA is TGCGCCAGCAGCTTGGCCGGGGGAGGGCGTAACGGGTGTCAAGCTTTCTTT.

The V call is TRBV4-1, the J call TRBJ2-5; TRBD2 matches at 7 bases. Per germline, CDR1 MGHRA and CDR2 YSYEKL. V lost 4 bases, J lost 2 bases, and 7 bases stayed unmatched. The CDR3 sequence is 15 residues long. In nucleotides, the CDR3 is TGCGCCAGCAGCCCGTCCCCTAGCGGACAAGAGACCCAGTACTTC. This gives the protein CASSPSPSGQETQYF.

V usage is TRBV27 and J usage is TRBJ2-7, with 8 nucleotides matching TRBD1. The germline CDR1 and CDR2 sequences are MNHEY and SMNVEV (reference sequence). The CDR3 extends over 14 amino acids. V was pared by 8 bases and J by 5 bases, with 11 bases of the junction left unmatched. DNA of the CDR3: TGTGCCAGCGGGGTGGGGACAGGTGGAAACGAGCAGTACTTC. It encodes CASGVGTGGNEQYF.

This clone came up a few times. In DNA form, the CDR3 reads TGCGCCAGCAGCGTGGGGGGTCAGGGCAGCAATCAGCCCCAGCATTTT. Translating it yields CASSVGGQGSNQPQHF. The chain is built from TRBV5-1 and TRBJ1-5, with D perhaps TRBD1 (5 bases). Trimming left V 4 bases short and J 1 base short, with 15 bases between. CDR3 length: 16 amino acids. Germline loops: CDR1 SGHRS, CDR2 YFSETQ.

The chain couples TRBV2 to TRBJ2-5; D remains ambiguous. V was trimmed by 3 bases and J by 7 bases, leaving 6 bases between them. Germline lookup yields CDR1 SNHLY and CDR2 FYNNEI. The CDR3 sequence is 11 residues long. The CDR3 region has the DNA TGTGCCAGCAGTGAGTCCGTGACCCAGTACTTC. It specifies CASSESVTQYF.

The genes are TRBV13 and TRBJ2-5; D is possibly TRBD2 (6 bases). The length of the CDR3 is 14 residues. In germline, CDR1 is PRHDT, CDR2 FYEKMQ (reference sequence). V dropped 5 bases and J dropped 2 bases, with 12 bases sitting between them. CDR3 nucleotide sequence: TGTGCCAGCAGCCCGGCCGCGGGGCAAGAGACCCAGTACTTC. It encodes CASSPAAGQETQYF.

The chain couples TRBV10-3 to TRBJ2-1; the match to TRBD1 covers 9 bases. CDR1 is ENHRY, CDR2 SYGVKD, per germline. V was clipped by 6 bases and J by 10 bases; unmatched bases: 19. This CDR3 contains 17 residues. CDR3 sequence (DNA): TGTGCCATCAGCTTCTCGATCGGACAGGGGTTTCGGGAGGAGCAGTTCTTC. Protein product: CAISFSIGQGFREEQFF.

This sequence joins TRBV5-1 and TRBJ2-5; 8 positions match TRBD1. Germline V gene data show CDR1 as SGHRS and CDR2 as YFSETQ. V shed 5 bases, J shed 2 bases, and the junction held 11 bases outside the gene matches. The CDR3 sequence is 16 residues long. CDR3 sequence: CASSPGQGGRQETQYF. The CDR3 bases are TGCGCCAGCAGTCCCGGACAGGGTGGAAGGCAAGAGACCCAGTACTTC.

V is TRBV6-1 and J is TRBJ1-4; D remains ambiguous. Germline V gives CDR1 MNHNS, CDR2 SASEGT. Trimming removed 5 bases from V and 0 bases from J, with 10 bases in between. The length of the CDR3 is 15 residues. CDR3 sequence reads: CASSRTTATNEKLFF. The CDR3 coding sequence is TGTGCCAGCAGTCGAACTACCGCAACTAATGAAAAACTGTTTTTT.

The rearrangement joins TRBV7-9 to TRBJ1-4, with 7 positions matching TRBD1. The V and J ends lost 4 bases and 5 bases, in that order; junction bases with no gene match: 7. Germline CDR1 reads SEHNR; CDR2 reads FQNEAQ (reference sequence). This CDR3 has 15 residues. As DNA, the CDR3 is TGTGCCAGCAGCTCTTCCGGGACAGTAAATGAAAAACTGTTTTTT. It translates to CASSSSGTVNEKLFF.

The chain has TRBV5-1 and TRBJ2-2, with a weak D call TRBD1 (6 bases). With 1 base removed from V and 1 base from J, the gap between germline ends came to 11 bases. This CDR3 spans 16 amino acids. Germline CDR1 reads SGHRS; CDR2 reads YFSETQ. CDR3 residues: CASSLSGDRNTGELFF. The DNA of the CDR3 is TGCGCCAGCAGCTTGTCAGGGGACCGGAACACCGGGGAGCTGTTTTTT. Filled out from reference TRBV5-1 and TRBJ2-2, the complete variable domain reads KAGVTQTPRYLIKTRGQQVTLSCSPISGHRSVSWYQQTPGQGLQFLFEYFSETQRNKGNFPGRFSGRQFSNSRSEMNVSTLELGDSALYLCASSLSGDRNTGELFFGEGSRLTVL.

The chain combines TRBV18 with TRBJ2-1, with 10 nucleotides matching TRBD1. The trim removed 3 bases at V and 6 bases at J, leaving 5 bases unmatched. The CDR3 consists of 15 residues. The germline CDR1 and CDR2 sequences are KGHSH and LQKENI. The CDR3 nucleotides read TGTGCCAGCTCACCTTATGGGACAGGGGTCAATGAGCAGTTCTTC. Translating it yields CASSPYGTGVNEQFF.

The V and J genes are TRBV27 and TRBJ2-7; 8 positions agree with TRBD2. The CDR3 length is 15 residues. Germline trimming cut 5 bases from V and 3 bases from J; bases unmatched to any gene: 9. CDR1 is MNHEY, CDR2 SMNVEV, per germline (reference sequence). The CDR3 here is CASSKSGGDHYEQYF. The CDR3 region has the DNA TGTGCCAGCAGTAAGTCCGGGGGGGATCACTACGAGCAGTACTTC.